This paragraph covers one T cell receptor beta chain sequence. TCRdb's table, derived via immunoSEQ multiplex PCR, lists solely in-frame clones and lacks some. The repertoire holds fewer than 400,000 clones, with about nine tenths as singletons. Trimming removed 0 bases from V and 2 bases from J; junction bases left unmatched: 7. Germline CDR1 SGHRS, CDR2 YFSETQ. The CDR3 totals 17 residues. This sample is part of a study of blood T cell repertoires in COVID-19. Study as a whole: PBMCs, B-cell-depleted T cells, or T cells were the source of the cDNA or gDNA that made up the material.

While infection was still active, Seattle patients were enrolled and then followed longitudinally. The sample was peripheral blood. The V call is TRBV5-1, the J call TRBJ2-4; 8 bases are shared with TRBD1. This TCR came from a woman in her twenties or thirties with COVID-19, enrolled during active disease. The CDR3 sequence: CASSLEGQASTKNIQYF. CDR3 DNA sequence: TGCGCCAGCAGCTTGGAGGGACAGGCATCGACCAAAAACATTCAGTACTTC.